In this sample, the clone carrying this T cell receptor (beta chain) turned up once. What it recognizes is unknown. These data are taken from a study of cytomegalovirus exposure and HLA in healthy donors. General observations from the study: One later analysis, an examination of the roughly 110 validation repertoires, found that first-cohort TCR clusters tended to co-occur in them. The study listed under 200 cytomegalovirus-associated TCR beta chains. A classifier reportedly called cytomegalovirus status with high sensitivity and specificity. In vitro work confirmed that a few CMV-associated chains recognize CMV antigens.

Looked up from germline, CDR1 is SGHNT and CDR2 is YYREEE (reference sequence). V was clipped by 0 bases and J by 4 bases; unmatched bases: 6. This CDR3 is 15 amino acids long. Libraries were prepared by immunoSEQ multiplex PCR; TCRdb keeps only in-frame clonotypes and omits some of them. The sample lists about 130,000 clones; under 90% were seen once. This rearrangement joins TRBV5-4 to TRBJ2-7; 8 bases fit TRBD1. What was sequenced was PBMCs. The receptor comes from a young man in good health and CMV-seronegative. The CDR3 coding sequence is TGTGCCAGCAGCTTGGCGGGACAGGTCCGGTACGAGCAGTACTTC. Translating gives CASSLAGQVRYEQYF.